The 31 T cell receptor beta chains reported below all come from one sample, sequenced in a study of blood T cell repertoires in COVID-19. Sequencing used immunoSEQ multiplex PCR; TCRdb keeps in-frame clones, though not all of them. This table holds about 24,000 clones, more than 75% found once. Specimen: peripheral blood. The receptor source for this set is a human donor with active COVID-19. The donor label of this sample is uncertain.

The V gene is TRBV9, the J gene TRBJ2-7; TRBD2 might be the D (5 bases). CDR1 is SGDLS and CDR2 is YYNGEE in the germline V gene. The V gene lost 0 bases and the J gene lost 7 bases, with 8 bases spanning the gap. The CDR3 is 12 residues long. The CDR3 bases are TGTGCCAGCAGCGTAGTACCGGGGGAGCAGTACTTC. This sequence encodes CASSVVPGEQYF.

V gene TRBV6-2 or TRBV6-3 combines with J gene TRBJ2-7; maybe TRBD2 (5 bases). The germline gives CDR1 MNHEY, CDR2 SVGEGT. CDR3 length equals 13 residues. The ends were cut back, 2 bases at V and 1 base at J, with 6 bases in the middle. In DNA form, the CDR3 reads TGTGCCAGCAGTTACAGGGAGTCCTACGAGCAGTACTTC. This codes for CASSYRESYEQYF.

This clone was detected a few times. V gene TRBV18 combines with J gene TRBJ1-2; D gene ambiguous. Germline assignment: CDR1 KGHSH and CDR2 LQKENI. This CDR3 is built from 15 residues. Trimming shortened V by 3 bases and J by 3 bases, and 14 bases separated the two germline ends. CDR3 protein: CASSPRSAEDYGYTF. The CDR3 region has the DNA TGTGCCAGCTCACCCCGGTCGGCGGAGGACTATGGCTACACCTTC.

This clone has only one observation. The chain couples TRBV2 to TRBJ2-1; 12 positions match TRBD2. The ends lost 4 bases at V and 1 base at J; junction bases unmatched: 2. CDR1 is SNHLY, CDR2 FYNNEI, per germline. There are 16 residues in the CDR3. CDR3 nucleotides: TGTGCCAGCAGTGGACTAGCGGGGGCTTCCTACAATGAGCAGTTCTTC. Amino acids: CASSGLAGASYNEQFF.

This sequence joins TRBV9 and TRBJ1-2; 8 bases fit TRBD1. This CDR3 contains 15 residues. Unmatched junction bases numbered 13, after V lost 4 bases and J lost 8 bases. The V gene's germline CDR1 is SGDLS and CDR2 YYNGEE. Here the CDR3 DNA reads TGTGCCAGCAGCCCTCAGGACAGGGTCGGAGGCGGCTACACCTTC. It specifies CASSPQDRVGGGYTF.

J is TRBJ2-5 and V is TRBV2, with D possibly matching TRBD1 (7 bases). V was pared by 1 base and J by 5 bases, with 14 bases between. The germline V gene encodes CDR1 SNHLY and CDR2 FYNNEI. The CDR3 covers 15 residues. The CDR3 region has the DNA TGTGCCAGCAGTGAAGACGGCGGAGGGGGCGAGACCCAGTACTTC. It specifies CASSEDGGGGETQYF.

V usage is TRBV6-5 and J usage is TRBJ1-2; 7 bases are shared with TRBD1. V gave up 6 bases and J gave up 8 bases; unmatched junction bases: 6. CDR1 is MNHEY and CDR2 is SVGAGI in the germline V gene. This CDR3 contains 12 residues. The CDR3 loop reads CASSPQGKGYTF. The CDR3 nucleotides are TGTGCCAGCAGCCCACAGGGGAAAGGCTACACCTTC.

In this sample, this clone turned up once. This chain connects TRBV12-3 or TRBV12-4 to TRBJ2-3; no reliable D call. The V gene lost 3 bases and the J gene lost 1 base, with 5 bases spanning the gap. There are 13 residues in the CDR3. DNA for the CDR3: TGTGCCAGCAGTTTTGAGGGCACAGATACGCAGTATTTT. It is translated as CASSFEGTDTQYF.

V and J are TRBV12-3 or TRBV12-4 and TRBJ1-1, with TRBD1 matching over 8 bases. The CDR3 totals 12 residues. V lost 2 bases to trimming and J lost 10 bases; unmatched junction nucleotides: 3. The CDR3 here is CASSLSTGGAFF. The CDR3 bases are TGTGCCAGCAGTTTATCTACAGGGGGAGCTTTCTTT.

This chain connects TRBV10-3 to TRBJ2-7; TRBD2 might be the D (5 bases). Trimming cost V 6 bases and J 0 bases, with 15 bases left between them. The CDR3 length is 15 residues. The germline gives CDR1 ENHRY, CDR2 SYGVKD. The CDR3 sequence: CAIRKDYQSSYEQYF. In nucleotides, the CDR3 is TGTGCCATCAGGAAAGACTACCAGTCCTCCTACGAGCAGTACTTC.

The chain recombines TRBV28 with TRBJ1-4, with 9 bases identical to TRBD1. Trimming at V came to 4 bases and at J to 7 bases, leaving 10 bases not matched to a gene. Germline V gene data show CDR1 as MDHEN and CDR2 as SYDVKM. The CDR3 covers 16 residues. The CDR3 coding sequence is TGTGCCAGCAGTTCTGACCCCGGGACAGGGAGTGAAAAACTGTTTTTT. Translating it yields CASSSDPGTGSEKLFF.

The chain is built from TRBV3-1 (or the pseudogene TRBV3-2) and TRBJ2-3; weak D call: TRBD2 (5 bases). The germline V and J ends were trimmed by 4 bases and 4 bases, with 6 bases remaining between them. The CDR3 spans 12 residues. Germline V gives CDR1 LGHDT, CDR2 YNNKEL (reference sequence). DNA for the CDR3: TGTGCCAGCAGCCCGGAGGCAGATACGCAGTATTTT. Translation: CASSPEADTQYF.

V gene TRBV9 combines with J gene TRBJ2-5; D may be TRBD1 (5 bases). The V gene's germline CDR1 is SGDLS and CDR2 YYNGEE. This CDR3 has 13 residues. V dropped 2 bases and J dropped 2 bases, with 7 bases sitting between them. The CDR3 coding sequence is TGTGCCAGCAGCGTGGGGCAACAAGAGACCCAGTACTTC. It is translated as CASSVGQQETQYF. The full variable domain, rest sourced from reference TRBV9 and TRBJ2-5, is DSGVTQTPKHLITATGQRVTLRCSPRSGDLSVYWYQQSLDQGLQFLIQYYNGEERAKGNILERFSAQQFPDLHSELNLSSLELGDSALYFCASSVGQQETQYFGPGTRLLVL.

A few counts support this clone. The chain couples TRBV9 to TRBJ2-7, with TRBD1 identical over 7 bases. Germline CDR1 reads SGDLS; CDR2 reads YYNGEE. V was clipped by 3 bases and J by 3 bases; unmatched bases: 3. The length of the CDR3 is 13 residues. CDR3 region: CASSDYRGYEQYF. DNA of the CDR3: TGTGCCAGCAGCGACTACAGGGGCTACGAGCAGTACTTC.

This chain links TRBV6-5 with TRBJ1-1; the D gene is possibly TRBD1 (6 bases). This CDR3 comprises 15 residues. The germline V gene has CDR1 MNHEY and CDR2 SVGAGI. Trimming pared 5 bases from V and 4 bases from J, leaving 17 bases between. The DNA of the CDR3 is TGTGCCAGCAGTCCGTACAGGGTGGGAAGCACTGAAGCTTTCTTT. It yields the protein CASSPYRVGSTEAFF.

The gene calls are TRBV27 and TRBJ2-7, with 7 bases fitting TRBD2. Germline CDR1 is MNHEY and CDR2 is SMNVEV (reference sequence). V lost 7 bases and J lost 2; bases outside the gene matches: 8. The CDR3 is made up of 14 amino acids. CDR3: CASNPAGSPYEQYF. For the CDR3, the DNA is TGTGCCAGCAACCCAGCGGGAAGCCCCTACGAGCAGTACTTC.

The chain recombines TRBV6-5 with TRBJ2-3; TRBD2 agrees at 12 bases. V lost 5 bases to trimming and J lost 6 bases; unmatched junction nucleotides: 6. The CDR3 contains 15 residues. From germline, CDR1 is MNHEY and CDR2 SVGAGI. DNA of the CDR3: TGTGCCAGCAGTACAACTAGCGGGGGGCTCGATACGCAGTATTTT. Translation gives CASSTTSGGLDTQYF.

The chain joins TRBV19 to TRBJ1-3, with a tentative D call TRBD1 (5 bases). Germline V gene data show CDR1 as LNHDA and CDR2 as SQIVND (reference sequence). V was clipped by 4 bases and J by 0 bases, with 16 bases between them. The length of the CDR3 is 17 residues. CDR3 in DNA: TGTGCCAGTAGTAAGTCGCGACAGTTATACTCTGGAAACACCATATATTTT. It codes for CASSKSRQLYSGNTIYF. Using reference TRBV19 and TRBJ1-3 for the parts outside the CDR3, the full variable domain is DGGITQSPKYLFRKEGQNVTLSCEQNLNHDAMYWYRQDPGQGLRLIYYSQIVNDFQKGDIAEGYSVSREKKESFPLTVTSAQKNPTAFYLCASSKSRQLYSGNTIYFGEGSWLTVV.

The rearrangement joins TRBV12-5 to TRBJ1-5; 10 bases match TRBD1. The ends lost 0 bases at V and 0 bases at J; junction bases unmatched: 11. Germline V gene lookup returns CDR1 LGHNT and CDR2 FRNRAP. The CDR3 has 20 residues. The CDR3 bases are TGTGCTAGTGGTTTGGTAATAGACAGGGGGCTGGGTTATAGCAATCAGCCCCAGCATTTT. Encoded protein: CASGLVIDRGLGYSNQPQHF.

This clone was seen a single time. V usage is TRBV7-3 and J usage is TRBJ2-5, with D perhaps matching TRBD2 (6 bases). The CDR3 has 16 residues. Germline V CDR1 and CDR2: SGHTA, FQGTGA. V lost 2 bases and J 1 base, leaving 14 bases between the germline ends. The CDR3 region is CASSLGNSGGQETQYF. The CDR3 DNA is TGTGCCAGCAGCTTAGGAAATAGCGGTGGCCAAGAGACCCAGTACTTC.

The J gene is TRBJ2-3, the V gene TRBV4-1, with TRBD1 matching 8 bases. V gave up 6 bases and J gave up 6 bases; unmatched junction bases: 2. The CDR3 totals 12 residues. Per the germline V gene, CDR1 is MGHRA and CDR2 is YSYEKL. The CDR3 DNA reads TGCGCCAGCAGTCGGACAGGGGATACGCAGTATTTT. The encoded protein is CASSRTGDTQYF.

V usage is TRBV12-3 or TRBV12-4 and J usage is TRBJ1-2; D remains ambiguous. The CDR3 is 13 residues long. V gave up 6 bases and J gave up 4 bases, with 12 bases separating them. The CDR3 DNA sequence: TGTGCCAGCAGACCAACCAACGGCTATGGCTACACCTTC. Protein: CASRPTNGYGYTF.

The CDR3 coding sequence is TGTGCCAGCAGCCTCGTGACTAGTCCCGAAAACATTCAGTACTTC. It encodes CASSLVTSPENIQYF. The chain recombines TRBV7-2 with TRBJ2-4, with D perhaps matching TRBD2 (6 bases). The V and J ends lost 5 bases and 5 bases respectively, with 16 bases between them. The CDR3 is 15 amino acids. Germline V gene sequence: CDR1 SGHTA, CDR2 FQGNSA.

This chain links TRBV6-5 with TRBJ1-4; D is possibly TRBD1 (5 bases). V lost 5 bases and J 7 bases, leaving 14 bases between the germline ends. Per the germline V gene, CDR1 is MNHEY and CDR2 is SVGAGI. This CDR3 has 14 amino acids. CDR3 bases: TGTGCCAGCAGTCGACAGCTCAGGAGTGAAAAACTGTTTTTT. Protein sequence: CASSRQLRSEKLFF.

The V and J genes are TRBV21-1 and TRBJ1-5; no DNA check was done on the table's D call, TRBD1. TRBV21-1 is a pseudogene locus. This CDR3 is built from 16 residues. CDR3 nucleotides: TGTGCCAGCAGGGGACAGGCCTCTTGCAGCAATCAGCCCCAGCATTTT. It yields the protein CASRGQASCSNQPQHF.

V is TRBV2 and J is TRBJ2-3; D unresolved. V was trimmed by 7 bases and J by 2 bases, leaving 7 bases between them. Germline CDR1 reads SNHLY; CDR2 reads FYNNEI. The CDR3 is 12 residues long. CDR3 sequence: CASTTYTDTQYF. DNA of the CDR3: TGTGCCAGCACAACCTACACAGATACGCAGTATTTT.

The rearrangement uses TRBV3-1 (or the pseudogene TRBV3-2) and TRBJ2-5; the match to TRBD2 covers 9 bases. This CDR3 spans 14 amino acids. The germline V gene has CDR1 LGHDT and CDR2 YNNKEL (reference sequence). The junction had 3 bases not matched to a gene; V was cut back by 4 bases and J by 3 bases. CDR3 sequence (DNA): TGTGCCAGCAGCCTTGGGACTAGCAAAGAGACCCAGTACTTC. As protein: CASSLGTSKETQYF.

The chain employs TRBV6-1 and TRBJ2-4, with TRBD2 matching over 11 bases. V was pared by 4 bases and J by 2 bases, with 7 bases of the junction left unmatched. The CDR3 sequence is 17 residues long. Germline V gene data show CDR1 as MNHNS and CDR2 as SASEGT. Here the CDR3 DNA reads TGTGCCAGCAGTGCAACACTAGCGGGAGATCCCAAAAACATTCAGTACTTC. The encoded protein is CASSATLAGDPKNIQYF.

This chain links TRBV12-3 or TRBV12-4 with TRBJ2-7, with D possibly being TRBD2 (5 bases). The V end was cut by 3 bases, the J end by 5 bases, with 11 bases between. The CDR3 contains 13 residues. The CDR3 coding sequence is TGTGCCAGCAGTTTGGTTGCGGGCAACGAGCAGTACTTC. Translated: CASSLVAGNEQYF.

This clone appeared a single time. This chain links TRBV18 with TRBJ1-2; 9 nucleotides line up with TRBD1. From germline, CDR1 is KGHSH and CDR2 LQKENI. J was trimmed by 5 bases and V by 4 bases; bases with no gene match: 8. CDR3 length equals 15 residues. The CDR3: CASSQQGAKLYGYTF. CDR3 DNA sequence: TGTGCCAGCTCACAACAGGGGGCAAAATTATATGGCTACACCTTC.

The rearrangement uses TRBV10-3 and TRBJ1-6; TRBD1 matches 9 bases. The CDR3 totals 18 residues. J lost 9 bases, V lost 0 bases, and 12 bases had no gene match. Germline-derived CDR1 and CDR2 are ENHRY and SYGVKD. The CDR3 spells CAISESHIGTGTGSPLHF. CDR3 nucleotides: TGTGCCATCAGTGAGTCCCATATCGGGACAGGGACTGGTTCACCCCTCCACTTT.